Listed here is a single T cell receptor (beta chain). The antigen is not known. CDR3 length: 14 residues. V lost 4 bases and J lost 3, with 12 bases in between. CDR1 is LNHDA, CDR2 SQIVND, per germline (reference sequence). This specimen comes from a study of cytomegalovirus exposure and HLA in healthy donors. Overall study findings and caveats: The authors later found most CMV-associated TCR beta chains appeared HLA-restricted.

The PCR was carried out with 60 Vbeta primers and 13 Jbeta primers. Sequencing was performed with immunoSEQ multiplex PCR; in TCRdb, only in-frame clones are kept and a portion is missing. The sample includes 35,000 to 50,000 clones. Sequenced material: PBMCs. The sequence was collected from a woman in her twenties or thirties in good health and CMV-seropositive. The rearrangement uses TRBV19 and TRBJ1-1; D is perhaps TRBD1 (5 bases). The DNA of the CDR3 is TGTGCCAGTAGTACACGGGGGGGTGACACTGAAGCTTTCTTT. Translating it yields CASSTRGGDTEAFF.